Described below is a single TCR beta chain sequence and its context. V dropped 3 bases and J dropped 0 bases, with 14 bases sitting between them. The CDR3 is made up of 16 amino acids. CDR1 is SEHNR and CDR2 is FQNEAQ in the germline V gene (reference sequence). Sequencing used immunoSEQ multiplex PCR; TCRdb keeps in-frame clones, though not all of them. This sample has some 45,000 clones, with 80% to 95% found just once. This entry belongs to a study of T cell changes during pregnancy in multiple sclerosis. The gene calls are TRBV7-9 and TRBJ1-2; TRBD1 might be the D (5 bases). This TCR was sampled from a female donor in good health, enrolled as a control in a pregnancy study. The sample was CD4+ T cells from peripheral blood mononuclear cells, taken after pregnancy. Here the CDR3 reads CASSFTNAGPNYGYTF. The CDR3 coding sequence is TGTGCCAGCAGCTTCACAAACGCGGGGCCTAACTATGGCTACACCTTC.